The 21 T cell receptor beta chains below were found in one sample sequenced in a study of shared clonotypes between healthy human individuals. Profiled with immunoSEQ multiplex PCR; TCRdb holds only in-frame clones, not every one. The sample has approximately 700,000 clones, more than 70% seen once. The sample was memory CD4+ T cells sorted from blood. Documented subset: CD45RA-negative fraction. The receptors originated from a woman in her thirties in good health.

The rearrangement links TRBV6-6 to TRBJ1-1, with D possibly being TRBD1 (6 bases). CDR1 and CDR2 from the germline V gene are MNHNY and SVGAGI (reference sequence). Trimming took off 6 bases at V and 0 bases at J, with 14 bases between the two ends. CDR3 length equals 15 residues. CDR3 sequence: CASSDRSNLNTEAFF. DNA of the CDR3: TGTGCCAGCAGCGACAGGTCCAACCTGAACACTGAAGCTTTCTTT.

As DNA, the CDR3 is TGTGCCATCAGTCCTTCGACAGGGGTGAACACTGAAGCTTTCTTT. This codes for CAISPSTGVNTEAFF. The J gene is TRBJ1-1, the V gene TRBV10-3; 8 positions agree with TRBD1. Germline lookup yields CDR1 ENHRY and CDR2 SYGVKD. This CDR3 has 15 residues. V was pared by 5 bases and J by 0 bases, with 5 bases of the junction left unmatched.

The chain recombines TRBV9 with TRBJ2-6; no reliable D call. Deletions cut 3 bases from V and 0 bases from J, with 16 bases between. Germline CDR1 and CDR2: SGDLS and YYNGEE. CDR3 size: 18 residues. The CDR3 sequence: CASSGRLRSASGANVLTF. The DNA of the CDR3 is TGTGCCAGCAGCGGACGTCTACGGAGCGCCTCTGGGGCCAACGTCCTGACTTTC.

The V gene is TRBV19, the J gene TRBJ2-1; 8 bases line up with TRBD1. The ends lost 4 bases at V and 6 bases at J; junction bases unmatched: 2. The CDR3 has 13 residues. Germline-derived CDR1 and CDR2 are LNHDA and SQIVND (reference sequence). The CDR3 region has the DNA TGTGCCAGTAGTACAGACAGGGGCAATGAGCAGTTCTTC. It specifies CASSTDRGNEQFF.

This chain connects TRBV25-1 to TRBJ2-3; maybe TRBD2 (6 bases). Germline V lookup: CDR1 MGHDK, CDR2 SYGVNS. V lost 5 bases, J lost 0 bases, and 9 bases lay in between. This CDR3 has 14 residues. CDR3 nucleotides: TGTGCCAGCAGTCCTGGGGGGAGCACAGATACGCAGTATTTT. It yields the protein CASSPGGSTDTQYF.

The chain employs TRBV28 and TRBJ2-1, with 10 bases aligning to TRBD2. Per the germline V gene, CDR1 is MDHEN and CDR2 is SYDVKM. The CDR3 consists of 16 residues. The J segment lost 8 bases and the V segment lost 6 bases, leaving 13 bases of the junction unmatched. The CDR3 DNA reads TGTGCCAGCAGCCGCATGGGAGCGGGAGGGGGCGATGAGCAGTTCTTC. Its translation: CASSRMGAGGGDEQFF. The complete variable domain, with remaining parts taken from reference TRBV28 and TRBJ2-1, reads DVKVTQSSRYLVKRTGEKVFLECVQDMDHENMFWYRQDPGLGLRLIYFSYDVKMKEKGDIPEGYSVSREKKERFSLILESASTNQTSMYLCASSRMGAGGGDEQFFGPGTRLTVL.

This clone was seen just once. This rearrangement joins TRBV21-1 to TRBJ1-3. TRBV21-1 corresponds to a pseudogene. The CDR3 is 15 amino acids. The CDR3 protein is CASTEDSSSGNTIYF. CDR3 in DNA: TGTGCCAGCACCGAGGACTCGAGCTCTGGAAACACCATATATTTT.

V and J are TRBV5-1 and TRBJ2-1; D is perhaps TRBD1 (5 bases). CDR3 length equals 17 residues. The ends were cut back, 5 bases at V and 1 base at J, with 19 bases in the middle. Germline-derived CDR1 and CDR2 are SGHRS and YFSETQ. This chain's CDR3 is CASSISWSAGSYNEQFF. CDR3 in DNA: TGCGCCAGCAGTATCTCATGGTCGGCAGGGTCCTACAATGAGCAGTTCTTC.

The chain employs TRBV5-1 and TRBJ2-2; D is unresolved. V gave up 2 bases and J gave up 1 base, with 3 bases separating them. Germline V gene lookup returns CDR1 SGHRS and CDR2 YFSETQ. This CDR3 spans 13 amino acids. The CDR3 coding sequence is TGCGCCAGCAGCTTTGAGAACACCGGGGAGCTGTTTTTT. It codes for CASSFENTGELFF.

The chain carries TRBV2 and TRBJ2-7, with 13 bases identical to TRBD2. The CDR3 runs to 15 residues. V lost 5 bases to trimming and J lost 7 bases; unmatched junction nucleotides: 8. Germline V gene data show CDR1 as SNHLY and CDR2 as FYNNEI. CDR3 residues: CASSSGLAGANEQYF. CDR3 nucleotides: TGTGCCAGCAGTTCTGGACTAGCGGGAGCTAATGAGCAGTACTTC.

The rearrangement links TRBV7-3 to TRBJ2-1; maybe TRBD1 (6 bases). This CDR3 spans 13 amino acids. The germline CDR1 and CDR2 sequences are SGHTA and FQGTGA. Trimming pared 5 bases from V and 9 bases from J, leaving 14 bases between. The CDR3 protein is CASSIQGLSEQFF. The CDR3, as DNA: TGTGCCAGCAGCATACAGGGCCTTAGTGAGCAGTTCTTC.

This clone has just one count. V and J are TRBV5-6 and TRBJ2-2; TRBD2 is a possible D gene (5 bases). The CDR3 is made up of 15 amino acids. Between the trimmed V and J ends, which lost 4 bases and 4 bases, there was a span of 14 bases. Germline-derived CDR1 and CDR2 are SGHDT and YYEEEE. CDR3 amino acids: CASSPGLGSTGELFF. The CDR3, as DNA: TGTGCCAGCAGCCCAGGACTTGGAAGCACCGGGGAGCTGTTTTTT. The whole variable domain, filled in from reference TRBV5-6 and TRBJ2-2, reads DAGVTQSPTHLIKTRGQQVTLRCSPKSGHDTVSWYQQALGQGPQFIFQYYEEEERQRGNFPDRFSGHQFPNYSSELNVNALLLGDSALYLCASSPGLGSTGELFFGEGSRLTVL.

This clone was picked up one time. V usage is TRBV27 and J usage is TRBJ2-7; D may be TRBD1 (6 bases). The CDR3 runs to 15 residues. From germline, CDR1 is MNHEY and CDR2 SMNVEV (reference sequence). V lost 5 bases, J lost 2 bases, and 16 bases lay in between. The CDR3 DNA follows: TGTGCCAGCAGTGGGGGCTTGGGCTCGGCCTACGAGCAGTACTTC. Translated: CASSGGLGSAYEQYF.

About this clone itself: Within the sample, other DNA sequences also encode this same CDR3. The chain has TRBV7-2 and TRBJ2-5; D gene unclear. Trimming shortened V by 1 base and J by 2 bases, and 5 bases separated the two germline ends. CDR3 size: 13 residues. CDR1 is SGHTA, CDR2 FQGNSA, per germline. CDR3 sequence: CASSLGLQETQYF. The CDR3 coding sequence is TGTGCCAGCAGCTTAGGTTTACAAGAGACCCAGTACTTC.

This clone was counted ten times or more. The CDR3 sequence: CASSQGSGDQETQYF. The CDR3 DNA sequence: TGTGCCAGCAGTCAGGGGTCAGGGGACCAAGAGACCCAGTACTTC. The V gene is TRBV28, the J gene TRBJ2-5; tentatively, D is TRBD1 (6 bases). CDR1 and CDR2 from the germline V gene are MDHEN and SYDVKM. The CDR3 runs 15 residues. Between the trimmed V and J ends, which lost 5 bases and 0 bases, there was a span of 13 bases.

V usage is TRBV7-9 and J usage is TRBJ2-7; the match to TRBD2 covers 12 bases. The CDR3 sequence is 15 residues long. Germline V gives CDR1 SEHNR, CDR2 FQNEAQ (reference sequence). V shed 5 bases and J 5 bases; nucleotides not matched to a gene: 7. CDR3 nucleotide sequence: TGTGCCAGCAGCCCCCGCGGACTAGCGGGAAACGAGCAGTACTTC. This codes for CASSPRGLAGNEQYF.

This clone came up a few times. The same CDR3 can be traced to other DNA sequences in this sample. The J gene is TRBJ1-5, the V gene TRBV2, with a weak D call TRBD1 (5 bases). V lost 3 bases and J 4 bases, leaving 7 bases between the germline ends. The CDR3 runs to 13 residues. The V gene's germline CDR1 is SNHLY and CDR2 FYNNEI. CDR3 region: CASSERQNQPQHF. CDR3 nucleotides: TGTGCCAGCAGTGAGAGACAGAATCAGCCCCAGCATTTT.

Details on this clone: This same CDR3 is encoded by further DNA sequences in the sample. The chain couples TRBV27 to TRBJ2-7; 8 nucleotides line up with TRBD2. V lost 3 bases, J lost 3 bases, and 4 bases stayed unmatched. Germline lookup yields CDR1 MNHEY and CDR2 SMNVEV (reference sequence). The CDR3 is 14 amino acids. CDR3 in DNA: TGTGCCAGCAGTTTTCGGGGGGGCCGCTACGAGCAGTACTTC. Its translation is CASSFRGGRYEQYF.

This chain joins TRBV7-2 and TRBJ1-3; D is uncertain. Germline V CDR1 and CDR2: SGHTA, FQGNSA. This CDR3 is built from 16 residues. V gave up 1 base and J gave up 0 bases, with 10 bases separating them. DNA of the CDR3: TGTGCCAGCAGCTTAGGTCGCGCCTACTCTGGAAACACCATATATTTT. It yields the protein CASSLGRAYSGNTIYF.

The chain employs TRBV5-1 and TRBJ2-1, with D tentatively TRBD2 (5 bases). V was clipped by 4 bases and J by 4 bases, with 27 bases between them. CDR3 length equals 19 residues. The germline gives CDR1 SGHRS, CDR2 YFSETQ. The DNA of the CDR3 is TGCGCCAGCAGCGAGGCTGCTAGCAGAACTCCTTCGAGATACAATGAGCAGTTCTTC. Amino acids: CASSEAASRTPSRYNEQFF. Filled out from reference TRBV5-1 and TRBJ2-1, the complete variable domain reads KAGVTQTPRYLIKTRGQQVTLSCSPISGHRSVSWYQQTPGQGLQFLFEYFSETQRNKGNFPGRFSGRQFSNSRSEMNVSTLELGDSALYLCASSEAASRTPSRYNEQFFGPGTRLTVL.

The chain carries TRBV18 and TRBJ1-4, with 10 bases matching TRBD1. Germline CDR1 and CDR2: KGHSH and LQKENI. J gave up 7 bases and V 2 bases, and 4 bases lay outside the gene matches. The CDR3 is 15 amino acids. The CDR3 is CASSPGTGAVEKLFF. CDR3 bases: TGTGCCAGCTCACCAGGGACAGGGGCGGTTGAAAAACTGTTTTTT.